This T cell receptor (beta chain) comes out of a study of blood T cell repertoires in COVID-19. Whole-study context: T cells, B-cell-depleted T cells, or PBMCs supplied cDNA or gDNA.

Methods used by the authors: Quantification of nucleated cells was approximated via reference gene primer amplification. Clones were sequenced by immunoSEQ multiplex PCR, and TCRdb holds only the in-frame ones, with some missing. That table is the source of V, J and clone size, and D and trimming were worked out from the DNA. The repertoire holds about 140,000 clones, approximately 84% seen once, with 3% to 3.5% in the top ten. Per the germline V gene, CDR1 is GTSNPN and CDR2 is SVGIG (reference sequence). J was trimmed by 13 bases and V by 7 bases; bases with no gene match: 5. The CDR3 has 10 residues. The study assigned cohorts using participant-reported clinical history.

V is TRBV30 and J is TRBJ1-4, with 8 positions matching TRBD1. The specimen sequenced was PBMCs or T cells enriched from blood (not recorded which). The sequence was obtained from a woman aged 45-60 years with acute COVID-19. CDR3 region: CAYSQGGLFF. DNA of the CDR3: TGTGCCTACTCACAGGGGGGACTGTTTTTT.